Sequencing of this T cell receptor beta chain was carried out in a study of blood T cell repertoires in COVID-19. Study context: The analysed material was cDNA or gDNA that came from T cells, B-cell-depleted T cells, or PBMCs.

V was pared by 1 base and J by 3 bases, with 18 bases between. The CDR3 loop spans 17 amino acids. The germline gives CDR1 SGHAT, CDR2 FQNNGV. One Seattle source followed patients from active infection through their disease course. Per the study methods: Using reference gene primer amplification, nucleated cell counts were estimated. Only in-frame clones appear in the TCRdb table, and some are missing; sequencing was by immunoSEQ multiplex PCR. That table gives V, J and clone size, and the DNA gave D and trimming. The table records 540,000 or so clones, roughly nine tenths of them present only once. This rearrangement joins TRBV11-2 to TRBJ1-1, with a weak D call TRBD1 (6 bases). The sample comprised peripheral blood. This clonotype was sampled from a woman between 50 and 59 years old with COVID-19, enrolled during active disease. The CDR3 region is CASSLGTGGGGYTEAFF. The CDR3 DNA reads TGTGCCAGCAGCTTAGGTACGGGGGGCGGCGGGTACACTGAAGCTTTCTTT.